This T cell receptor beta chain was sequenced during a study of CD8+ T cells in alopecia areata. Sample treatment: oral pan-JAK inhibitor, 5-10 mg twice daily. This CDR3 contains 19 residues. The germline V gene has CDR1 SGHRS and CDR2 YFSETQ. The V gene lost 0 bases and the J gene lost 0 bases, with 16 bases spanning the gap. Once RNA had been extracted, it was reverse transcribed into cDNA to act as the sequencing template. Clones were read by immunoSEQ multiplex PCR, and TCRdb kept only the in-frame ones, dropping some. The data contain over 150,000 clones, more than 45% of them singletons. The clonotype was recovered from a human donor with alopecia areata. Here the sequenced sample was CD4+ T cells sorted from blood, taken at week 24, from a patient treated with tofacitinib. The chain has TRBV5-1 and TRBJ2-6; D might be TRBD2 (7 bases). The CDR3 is CASSLVSGGMFSGANVLTF. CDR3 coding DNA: TGCGCCAGCAGCTTGGTTTCGGGGGGCATGTTCTCTGGGGCCAACGTCCTGACTTTC.